This entry features one T cell receptor beta chain sequence. This entry belongs to a study of Ad26.COV2.S vaccination and SARS-CoV-2 variants. Background on the study: The donor was enrolled in the Ad26.COV2.S arm of the COV1001 trial. Intramuscular Ad26.COV2.S doses were given once or twice, 56 days apart.

The table came from immunoSEQ multiplex PCR; TCRdb's copy has only in-frame clones and leaves some out. The profile shows 400,000 to 450,000 clones, 90% of them singletons. Treatment: about 20 received Ad26.COV2.S at low or high dose, single or two shots; about 5 received placebo; per-sample allocation not given. Sampling was performed 63 days after the first vaccine or placebo injection. Vaccination used an Ad26 vector expressing Wuhan-strain SARS-CoV-2 spike. The CDR3 is 14 residues long. CDR1 is SEHNR and CDR2 is FQNEAQ in the germline V gene (reference sequence). The V gene lost 1 base and the J gene lost 6 bases, with 12 bases spanning the gap.

Specimen: peripheral blood, collected in a trial of Ad26.COV2.S vaccine versus placebo. The V gene is TRBV7-9, the J gene TRBJ1-2; D gene ambiguous. The clonotype comes from a person aged 18-65 years who received the Ad26.COV2.S COVID-19 vaccine or a placebo. The CDR3 here is CASSLVVGSDGYTF. As DNA, the CDR3 is TGTGCCAGCAGCTTAGTAGTAGGGTCCGATGGCTACACCTTC.